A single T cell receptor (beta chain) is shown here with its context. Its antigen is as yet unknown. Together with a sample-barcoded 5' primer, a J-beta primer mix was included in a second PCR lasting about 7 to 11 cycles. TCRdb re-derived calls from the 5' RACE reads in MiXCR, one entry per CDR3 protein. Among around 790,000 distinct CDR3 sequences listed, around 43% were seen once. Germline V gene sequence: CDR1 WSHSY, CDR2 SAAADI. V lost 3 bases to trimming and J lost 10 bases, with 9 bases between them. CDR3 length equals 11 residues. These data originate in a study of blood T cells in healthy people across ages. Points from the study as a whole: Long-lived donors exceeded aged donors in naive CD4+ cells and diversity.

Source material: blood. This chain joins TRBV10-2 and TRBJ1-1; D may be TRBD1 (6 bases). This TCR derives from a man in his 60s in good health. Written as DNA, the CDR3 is TGCGCCAGCAGTGATGTAGGGGGAGCTTTCTTT. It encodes CASSDVGGAFF.